What follows are 32 T cell receptor beta chains derived from one specimen sequenced in a study of T cells after posttransplantation cyclophosphamide. This table comes from immunoSEQ multiplex PCR, and its TCRdb copy is limited to in-frame clones, with some not included. The sample holds about 22,000 clones, and no clone turns up only once. Source material: PBMCs. The receptors were gathered from a woman aged 45-59 years in good health, CMV-negative, and a related stem cell transplant donor.

This clone appeared many times. The chain couples TRBV28 to TRBJ2-2; D is uncertain. Trimming pared 5 bases from V and 3 bases from J, leaving 7 bases between. This CDR3 has 13 amino acids. Germline V gives CDR1 MDHEN, CDR2 SYDVKM. CDR3 in DNA: TGTGCCAGCAGTAAACTCGACACCGGGGAGCTGTTTTTT. Its translation: CASSKLDTGELFF.

The table lists this clone with many counts. This rearrangement joins TRBV18 to TRBJ1-2; D gene uncertain. Per the germline V gene, CDR1 is KGHSH and CDR2 is LQKENI. The CDR3 length is 13 residues. With 4 bases removed from V and 3 bases from J, the gap between germline ends came to 9 bases. The CDR3 region is CASSLGTDYGYTF. DNA of the CDR3: TGTGCCAGCTCACTAGGCACAGACTATGGCTACACCTTC.

In its sample, this clone was seen many times. This sequence joins TRBV5-4 and TRBJ2-2, with 8 bases aligning to TRBD1. The CDR3 runs to 15 residues. Germline CDR1 and CDR2: SGHNT and YYREEE (reference sequence). V lost 0 bases to trimming and J lost 7 bases; unmatched junction nucleotides: 5. CDR3 residues: CASSLAAGGGGELFF. The DNA of the CDR3 is TGTGCCAGCAGCTTGGCCGCAGGGGGCGGCGGGGAGCTGTTTTTT.

This clone was seen at least ten times. The chain recombines TRBV19 with TRBJ2-1; 10 bases line up with TRBD1. The CDR3 is 18 amino acids. Germline loops: CDR1 LNHDA, CDR2 SQIVND (reference sequence). V dropped 1 base and J dropped 2; count of bases not matched to a gene: 8. In DNA form, the CDR3 reads TGTGCCAGTAGTATAGGGGGGCTGACAGGGGGCGCCTACAATGAGCAGTTCTTC. The encoded protein is CASSIGGLTGGAYNEQFF.

In this sample, this clone turned up many times. The J gene is TRBJ2-5, the V gene TRBV6-5, with 7 bases matching TRBD2. Germline assignment: CDR1 MNHEY and CDR2 SVGAGI. The V gene end was trimmed by 4 bases and the J gene end by 6 bases; junction bases not matched to a gene: 8. The CDR3 is 14 amino acids. CDR3 DNA: TGTGCCAGCAGTTTCTCTACTAGCGTAAAGACCCAGTACTTC. This encodes CASSFSTSVKTQYF.

This clone was counted many times. The chain joins TRBV15 to TRBJ1-2; D unclear. V dropped 4 bases and J dropped 2 bases, with 8 bases sitting between them. Germline V lookup: CDR1 LNHNV, CDR2 YYDKDF (reference sequence). The CDR3 length is 13 residues. The CDR3 sequence is CATSMEVNYGYTF. CDR3 in DNA: TGTGCCACCAGCATGGAGGTCAACTATGGCTACACCTTC.

This clone was seen at least ten times. The V and J genes are TRBV6-6 and TRBJ1-5, with D unclear. The CDR3 spans 16 residues. Trimming took 2 bases from V and 1 from J, leaving 12 bases between them. Germline lookup yields CDR1 MNHNY and CDR2 SVGAGI (reference sequence). This CDR3 reads CASSYQRGGSNQPQHF. The CDR3 region has the DNA TGTGCCAGCAGTTACCAGCGGGGTGGGAGCAATCAGCCCCAGCATTTT.

This clone was observed many times. This sequence joins TRBV19 and TRBJ1-5; tentative D call: TRBD1 (5 bases). With 7 bases removed from V and 3 bases from J, the gap between germline ends came to 10 bases. Germline V gives CDR1 LNHDA, CDR2 SQIVND (reference sequence). The CDR3 spans 13 residues. The CDR3 is CASNRQINQPQHF. The CDR3 coding sequence is TGTGCCAGTAACCGACAGATCAATCAGCCCCAGCATTTT.

There are many counts of this clone. The chain combines TRBV18 with TRBJ1-5, with 7 bases that match TRBD1. The CDR3 loop spans 17 amino acids. From germline, CDR1 is KGHSH and CDR2 LQKENI. Trimming at V came to 6 bases and at J to 5 bases, leaving 16 bases not matched to a gene. In DNA, the CDR3 is TGTGCCAGCTCTCGAGGGAAAGGGGGCACGGATCATCAGCCCCAGCATTTT. Translated, it gives CASSRGKGGTDHQPQHF.

This clone was counted at least ten times. This chain joins TRBV19 and TRBJ2-7; 7 bases are shared with TRBD2. Germline V gene lookup returns CDR1 LNHDA and CDR2 SQIVND (reference sequence). The CDR3 has 13 amino acids. J gave up 0 bases and V 6 bases, and 2 bases lay outside the gene matches. CDR3 bases: TGTGCCAGTAGCCCTAGCGGCTCCTACGAGCAGTACTTC. Protein sequence: CASSPSGSYEQYF.

This clone came up many times. The chain couples TRBV19 to TRBJ2-5, with 7 bases lining up with TRBD1. The V gene's germline CDR1 is LNHDA and CDR2 SQIVND (reference sequence). V was clipped by 3 bases and J by 8 bases; unmatched bases: 6. The CDR3 sequence is 13 residues long. This CDR3 reads CASSIYGTETQYF. CDR3 DNA sequence: TGTGCCAGTAGTATCTACGGGACAGAAACCCAGTACTTC. The variable domain in full, completed from reference TRBV19 and TRBJ2-5, reads DGGITQSPKYLFRKEGQNVTLSCEQNLNHDAMYWYRQDPGQGLRLIYYSQIVNDFQKGDIAEGYSVSREKKESFPLTVTSAQKNPTAFYLCASSIYGTETQYFGPGTRLLVL.

In its sample, this clone was seen many times. V gene TRBV6-9 combines with J gene TRBJ2-2; 7 bases are a match to TRBD2. The length of the CDR3 is 13 residues. Germline V lookup: CDR1 MNHGY, CDR2 SVAAGI. The junction had 1 base not matched to a gene; V was cut back by 2 bases and J by 7 bases. The CDR3 bases are TGTGCCAGCAGTTATAGGGAGGGCGGGGAGCTGTTTTTT. It encodes CASSYREGGELFF.

This clone was found a few times. The chain joins TRBV9 to TRBJ2-5; D is uncertain. Germline values: CDR1 SGDLS, CDR2 YYNGEE. This CDR3 region has 14 residues. Trimming removed 0 bases from V and 3 bases from J, with 9 bases in between. The DNA of the CDR3 is TGTGCCAGCAGCGTAGATGGCGGAAAAGAGACCCAGTACTTC. Its translation is CASSVDGGKETQYF.

This clone was detected many times. This sequence joins TRBV27 and TRBJ2-7, with TRBD1 matching 8 bases. CDR1 is MNHEY, CDR2 SMNVEV, per germline (reference sequence). CDR3 length: 15 residues. Trimming cost V 7 bases and J 3 bases; bases outside gene matches: 11. The CDR3 region is CASKQNRDRIYEQYF. CDR3 sequence (DNA): TGTGCCAGCAAACAGAACCGGGACAGGATCTACGAGCAGTACTTC.

This clone was observed many times. The chain has TRBV2 and TRBJ2-1, with a tentative D call TRBD2 (5 bases). Trimming cost V 6 bases and J 4 bases, with 16 bases left between them. In germline, CDR1 is SNHLY, CDR2 FYNNEI. The CDR3 totals 15 residues. The CDR3 protein is CASRSSLLEYNEQFF. The DNA for the CDR3 is TGTGCCAGCAGGTCTAGTTTACTAGAATACAATGAGCAGTTCTTC. The whole variable domain, remainder taken from reference TRBV2 and TRBJ2-1, is EPEVTQTPSHQVTQMGQEVILRCVPISNHLYFYWYRQILGQKVEFLVSFYNNEISEKSEIFDDQFSVERPDGSNFTLKIRSTKLEDSAMYFCASRSSLLEYNEQFFGPGTRLTVL.

This clone appeared many times. The chain combines TRBV28 with TRBJ2-6; D gene ambiguous. The CDR3 is 16 amino acids. Per germline, CDR1 MDHEN and CDR2 SYDVKM. V was shortened by 6 bases and J by 0 bases, with 12 bases between the two germline ends. The CDR3 here is CASRPLTYSGANVLTF. The CDR3 bases are TGTGCCAGCAGACCCCTCACATACTCTGGGGCCAACGTCCTGACTTTC. The whole variable domain, filled in from reference TRBV28 and TRBJ2-6, reads DVKVTQSSRYLVKRTGEKVFLECVQDMDHENMFWYRQDPGLGLRLIYFSYDVKMKEKGDIPEGYSVSREKKERFSLILESASTNQTSMYLCASRPLTYSGANVLTFGAGSRLTVL.

This clone was detected ten times or more. V gene TRBV7-3 combines with J gene TRBJ2-5; D is perhaps TRBD2 (6 bases). CDR1 is SGHTA and CDR2 is FQGTGA in the germline V gene. The CDR3 totals 14 residues. Trimming cost V 4 bases and J 1 base, with 10 bases left between them. CDR3 sequence reads: CASSSRLVQETQYF. The CDR3, as DNA: TGTGCCAGCAGCTCCAGACTAGTCCAAGAGACCCAGTACTTC. The complete variable domain, with remaining parts taken from reference TRBV7-3 and TRBJ2-5, reads GAGVSQTPSNKVTEKGKYVELRCDPISGHTALYWYRQSLGQGPEFLIYFQGTGAADDSGLPNDRFFAVRPEGSVSTLKIQRTERGDSAVYLCASSSRLVQETQYFGPGTRLLVL.

This clone was seen many times. The J gene is TRBJ2-7, the V gene TRBV28; no clear D. Germline V lookup: CDR1 MDHEN, CDR2 SYDVKM. The ends were cut back, 6 bases at V and 6 bases at J, with 12 bases in the middle. The CDR3 has 12 amino acids. The CDR3 DNA sequence: TGTGCCAGCAGCTTAGCAACGAGCGAGCAGTACTTC. The encoded protein is CASSLATSEQYF.

This clone occurred many times. CDR3 DNA sequence: TGTGCCAGCAGCTTGGTGAAGGGGGAGCAGTACTTC. Amino acid sequence: CASSLVKGEQYF. This rearrangement joins TRBV5-5 to TRBJ2-7; possibly TRBD1 for D (5 bases). Germline CDR1 and CDR2: SGHKS and YYEKEE (reference sequence). This CDR3 spans 12 amino acids. V was cut by 0 bases and J by 7 bases, with 8 bases left in between.

This clone was observed many times. This rearrangement joins TRBV28 to TRBJ1-5; D is possibly TRBD1 (5 bases). V gave up 2 bases and J gave up 6 bases, with 14 bases separating them. From germline, CDR1 is MDHEN and CDR2 SYDVKM. The CDR3 is 15 amino acids. The CDR3 region is CASSLTRTILQPQHF. Written as DNA, the CDR3 is TGTGCCAGCAGTTTAACCCGGACAATTCTTCAGCCCCAGCATTTT.

This clone was seen at least ten times. This chain links TRBV7-9 with TRBJ2-2, with a tentative D call TRBD2 (6 bases). From germline, CDR1 is SEHNR and CDR2 FQNEAQ (reference sequence). V lost 4 bases and J lost 7, with 16 bases in between. This CDR3 has 15 amino acids. CDR3 region: CASSSTRRGGGELFF. CDR3 sequence (DNA): TGTGCCAGCAGCTCTACTAGGAGGGGCGGCGGGGAGCTGTTTTTT.

In its sample, this clone was seen many times. The chain couples TRBV11-3 to TRBJ2-2; possible D gene TRBD2, 6 bases. Trimming stripped 0 bases from V and 5 bases from J, with 10 bases between. The CDR3 has 15 residues. CDR1 is SGHNT, CDR2 YENEEA, per germline. For the CDR3, the DNA is TGTGCCAGCAGCTTAGACGGGAGAGCTACCGGGGAGCTGTTTTTT. Its translation: CASSLDGRATGELFF.

This clone showed up many times. V and J are TRBV5-4 and TRBJ1-1; D possibly corresponds to TRBD1 (6 bases). V was cut by 1 base and J by 1 base, with 8 bases left in between. The CDR3 totals 14 residues. Germline CDR1 SGHNT, CDR2 YYREEE (reference sequence). CDR3 nucleotides: TGTGCCAGCAGCTTGCTGACAGGGAACACTGAAGCTTTCTTT. It translates to CASSLLTGNTEAFF.

This clone was seen repeatedly, ten times or more. The gene calls are TRBV19 and TRBJ2-2; TRBD2 matches at 12 bases. Germline trimming cut 0 bases from V and 6 bases from J; bases unmatched to any gene: 2. CDR3 length: 16 residues. Per the germline V gene, CDR1 is LNHDA and CDR2 is SQIVND (reference sequence). The CDR3 sequence: CASSIDPSGRAGELFF. The CDR3 bases are TGTGCCAGTAGTATAGACCCTAGCGGGAGGGCCGGGGAGCTGTTTTTT.

This clone was seen ten or more times. The chain carries TRBV9 and TRBJ2-7, with D perhaps TRBD2 (6 bases). The germline V gene encodes CDR1 SGDLS and CDR2 YYNGEE. Trimming left V 2 bases short and J 2 bases short, with 11 bases between. The CDR3 is made up of 14 amino acids. The CDR3 DNA is TGTGCCAGCAGCGTGGGACTGGCCACCTACGAGCAGTACTTC. As protein: CASSVGLATYEQYF.

This clone was detected ten times or more. V usage is TRBV2 and J usage is TRBJ2-7, with 9 bases matching TRBD2. Losses at the gene ends were 7 bases for V and 0 bases for J; bases not matched to a gene: 13. The CDR3 contains 17 residues. CDR1 is SNHLY and CDR2 is FYNNEI in the germline V gene. The CDR3 loop reads CASTSRRLAEVSYEQYF. The CDR3 DNA sequence: TGTGCCAGCACCAGCCGGAGACTAGCGGAGGTCTCCTACGAGCAGTACTTC.

This clone was detected many times. The V and J genes are TRBV18 and TRBJ2-7; D is unclear. The CDR3 is 17 residues long. Germline loops: CDR1 KGHSH, CDR2 LQKENI. V was shortened by 0 bases and J by 1 base, with 16 bases between the two germline ends. The CDR3 protein is CASSPPGFEVRSYEQYF. CDR3 coding DNA: TGTGCCAGCTCACCACCTGGGTTCGAGGTGAGGTCCTACGAGCAGTACTTC.

This clone was observed at least ten times. The CDR3 spells CASSYSGGGALSEQFF. CDR3 coding DNA: TGTGCCAGCAGTTACTCGGGCGGGGGGGCCCTTTCTGAGCAGTTCTTC. This chain links TRBV6-5 with TRBJ2-1, with TRBD2 matching over 9 bases. CDR1 and CDR2 from the germline V gene are MNHEY and SVGAGI. The V segment lost 0 bases and the J segment 9 bases; nucleotides outside the gene matches: 9. CDR3 length: 16 amino acids.

This clone was seen repeatedly, ten times or more. The V and J genes are TRBV5-1 and TRBJ1-1; D call uncertain. The germline gives CDR1 SGHRS, CDR2 YFSETQ. V dropped 0 bases and J dropped 4 bases, with 10 bases sitting between them. The CDR3 has 14 amino acids. CDR3 nucleotide sequence: TGCGCCAGCAGCTTGGAGGCAGGCTCCACTGAAGCTTTCTTT. This encodes CASSLEAGSTEAFF.

Many counts were recorded for this clone. V usage is TRBV11-2 and J usage is TRBJ1-1, with unresolved D. Germline loops: CDR1 SGHAT, CDR2 FQNNGV. This CDR3 spans 15 amino acids. The ends were cut back, 1 base at V and 7 bases at J, with 16 bases in the middle. For the CDR3, the DNA is TGTGCCAGCAGCTTAGGTGTGACATTTACGGTTGAAGCTTTCTTT. Residues: CASSLGVTFTVEAFF.

This clone has just a few counts. The CDR3 loop reads CASSFIGSRSYEQYF. CDR3 bases: TGTGCCAGCAGCTTCATCGGGAGTAGATCCTACGAGCAGTACTTC. V and J are TRBV27 and TRBJ2-5; D perhaps matches TRBD2 (6 bases). The DNA end lines up better with TRBJ2-7; the J call may be wrong. The germline CDR1 and CDR2 sequences are MNHEY and SMNVEV (reference sequence). The CDR3 has 15 amino acids.

In its sample, this clone was seen many times. V gene TRBV6-6 combines with J gene TRBJ2-2; D gene ambiguous. CDR3 size: 16 residues. The V end was cut by 2 bases, the J end by 1 base, with 11 bases between. Germline V CDR1 and CDR2: MNHNY, SVGAGI (reference sequence). This chain's CDR3 is CASSYLSVGNTGELFF. The CDR3, as DNA: TGTGCCAGCAGTTACCTGAGCGTGGGGAACACCGGGGAGCTGTTTTTT.